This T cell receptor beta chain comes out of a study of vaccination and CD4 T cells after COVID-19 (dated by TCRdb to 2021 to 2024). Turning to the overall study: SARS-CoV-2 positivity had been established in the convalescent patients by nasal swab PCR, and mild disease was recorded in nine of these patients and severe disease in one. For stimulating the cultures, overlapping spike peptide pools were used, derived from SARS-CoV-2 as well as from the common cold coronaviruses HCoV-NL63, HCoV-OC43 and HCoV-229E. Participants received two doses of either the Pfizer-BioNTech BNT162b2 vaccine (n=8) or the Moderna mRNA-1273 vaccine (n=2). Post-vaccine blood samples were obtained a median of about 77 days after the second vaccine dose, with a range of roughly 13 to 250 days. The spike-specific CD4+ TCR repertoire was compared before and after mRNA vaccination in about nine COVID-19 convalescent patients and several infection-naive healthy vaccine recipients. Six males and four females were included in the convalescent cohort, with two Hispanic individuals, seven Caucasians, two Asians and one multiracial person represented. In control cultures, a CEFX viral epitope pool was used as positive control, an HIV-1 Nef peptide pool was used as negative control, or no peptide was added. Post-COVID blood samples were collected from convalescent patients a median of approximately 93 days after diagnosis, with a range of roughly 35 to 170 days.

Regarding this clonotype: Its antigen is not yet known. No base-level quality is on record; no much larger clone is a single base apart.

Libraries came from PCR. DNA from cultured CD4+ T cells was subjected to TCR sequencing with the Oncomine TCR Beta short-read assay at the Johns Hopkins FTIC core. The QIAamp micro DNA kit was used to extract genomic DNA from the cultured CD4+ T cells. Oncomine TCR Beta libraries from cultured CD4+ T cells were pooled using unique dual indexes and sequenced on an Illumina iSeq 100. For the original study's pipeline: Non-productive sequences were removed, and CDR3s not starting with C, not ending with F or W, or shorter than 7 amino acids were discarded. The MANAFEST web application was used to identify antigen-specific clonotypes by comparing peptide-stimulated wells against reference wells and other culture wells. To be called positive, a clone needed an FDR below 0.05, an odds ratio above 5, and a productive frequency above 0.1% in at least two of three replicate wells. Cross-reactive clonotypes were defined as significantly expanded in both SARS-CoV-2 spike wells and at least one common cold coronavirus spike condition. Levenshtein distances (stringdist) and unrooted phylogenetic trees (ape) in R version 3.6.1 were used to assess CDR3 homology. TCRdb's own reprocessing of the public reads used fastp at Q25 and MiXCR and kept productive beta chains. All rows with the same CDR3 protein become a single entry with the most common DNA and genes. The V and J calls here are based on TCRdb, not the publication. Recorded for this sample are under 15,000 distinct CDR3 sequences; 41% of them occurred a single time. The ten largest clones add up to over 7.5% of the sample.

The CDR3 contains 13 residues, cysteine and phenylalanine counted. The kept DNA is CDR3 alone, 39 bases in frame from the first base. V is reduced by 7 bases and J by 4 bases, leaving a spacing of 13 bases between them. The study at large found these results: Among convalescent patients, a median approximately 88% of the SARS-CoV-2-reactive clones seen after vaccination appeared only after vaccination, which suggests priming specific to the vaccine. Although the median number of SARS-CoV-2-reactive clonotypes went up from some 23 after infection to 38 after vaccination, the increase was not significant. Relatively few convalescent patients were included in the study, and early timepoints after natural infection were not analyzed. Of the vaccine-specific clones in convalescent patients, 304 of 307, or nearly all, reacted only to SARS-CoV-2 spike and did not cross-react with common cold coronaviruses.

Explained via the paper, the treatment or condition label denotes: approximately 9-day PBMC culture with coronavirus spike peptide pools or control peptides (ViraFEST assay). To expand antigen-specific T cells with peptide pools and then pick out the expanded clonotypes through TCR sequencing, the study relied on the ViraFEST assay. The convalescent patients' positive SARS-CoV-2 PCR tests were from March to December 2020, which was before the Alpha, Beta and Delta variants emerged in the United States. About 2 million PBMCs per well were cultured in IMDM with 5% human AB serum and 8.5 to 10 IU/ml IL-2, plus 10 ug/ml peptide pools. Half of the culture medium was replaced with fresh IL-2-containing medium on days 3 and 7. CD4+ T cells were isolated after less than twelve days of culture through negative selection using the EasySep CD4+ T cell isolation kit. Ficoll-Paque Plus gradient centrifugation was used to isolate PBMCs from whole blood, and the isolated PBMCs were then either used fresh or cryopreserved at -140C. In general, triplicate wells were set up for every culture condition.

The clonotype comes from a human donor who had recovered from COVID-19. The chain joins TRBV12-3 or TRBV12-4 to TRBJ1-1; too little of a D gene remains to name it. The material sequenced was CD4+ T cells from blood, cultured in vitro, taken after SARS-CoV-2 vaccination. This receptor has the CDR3 CASTFSRGTEAFF. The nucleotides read TGTGCCAGCACCTTCTCTAGAGGCACTGAAGCTTTCTTT.